This record concerns one T cell receptor (beta chain) sequence. From germline, CDR1 is SEHNR and CDR2 FQNEAQ (reference sequence). The V end was cut by 4 bases, the J end by 8 bases, with 14 bases between. The CDR3 consists of 14 residues. The assay was immunoSEQ multiplex PCR, and TCRdb's table has in-frame clones only and misses some. The sample includes millions of clones, approximately 93% seen only once; the top ten take about 0.39%. The sample is drawn from a study of shared clonotypes between healthy human individuals. The sequenced sample consisted of naive CD4+ T cells from PBMCs. The subset is: CD45RA+ positively selected. The chain carries TRBV7-9 and TRBJ1-4; D perhaps matches TRBD1 (5 bases). The clonotype was recovered from a man between 18 and 35 years old in good health. Some clones in this sample may be carry-over from other donors' samples. The CDR3 here is CASSWGPAGEKLFF. In DNA, the CDR3 is TGTGCCAGCAGCTGGGGCCCCGCCGGGGAAAAACTGTTTTTT.